This is a list of T cell receptor beta chains from one sample in a study of regulatory T cells in long-lasting Graves disease. One entry per CDR3 protein results from TCRdb running MiXCR on the multiplex PCR reads. The sample holds about 470,000 distinct CDR3 sequences, about a fifth seen once. The sample here was peripheral blood mononuclear cells (PBMCs), taken when the disease was refractory, from a patient treated with antithyroid drugs. The receptors derive from a female donor with Graves disease. Each CDR3 is given with its conserved first and last residue. Fields, in order: J gene, D gene, clone size, V gene, CDR3 DNA, CDR3 protein. The D gene is left open where the match is weak. Clone size appears in some rows only: once, few, many, or a class for an expanded clone.

>TRBJ2-2|NA|many|TRBV30
TGTGCCTCCACCGGCGGGACCGGGGAGCTGTTTTTT
CASTGGTGELFF
>TRBJ2-5|NA|NA|TRBV30
TGTGCCTGGAGTAGCGGGTTCCAAGAGACCCAGTACTTC
CAWSSGFQETQYF
>TRBJ2-1|TRBD2|NA|TRBV6-1
TGTGCCAGCTCCGGACCTAGCGGCTCCATTGGGGATGAGCAGTTCTTC
CASSGPSGSIGDEQFF
>TRBJ2-2|TRBD2|few|TRBV20-1
TGCAGTGCTAGAGATTGGGCGGGAGGGCTCGCCGGGGAGCTGTTTTTT
CSARDWAGGLAGELFF
>TRBJ2-2|NA|many|TRBV12-3/TRBV12-4
TGTGCCAGCACCACCTGGTTAGCTACGAACACCGGGGAGCTGTTTTTT
CASTTWLATNTGELFF
>TRBJ1-2|TRBD1|many|TRBV13
TGTGCCAGCAGCCCGCTGGGACAGGGTTTGGATGGCTACACCTTC
CASSPLGQGLDGYTF
>TRBJ1-2|NA|many|TRBV29-1
TGCAGCGTTGATACAGGGTACCATGGCTACACCTTC
CSVDTGYHGYTF
>TRBJ1-2|NA|NA|TRBV9
TGTGCCAGCAGCGTAGCCCAACGGGAGGCAGCTTATGGCTACACCTTC
CASSVAQREAAYGYTF
>TRBJ2-7|TRBD2|many|TRBV11-2
TGTGCCAGCAGCTTAGGGGGGGGACTAGCGAACTACGAGCAGTACTTC
CASSLGGGLANYEQYF
>TRBJ2-1|TRBD2|many|TRBV28
TGTGCCAGCAGTCCCTGGACTAGCGGGAGCCATGAGCAGTTCTTC
CASSPWTSGSHEQFF
>TRBJ2-7|TRBD1|many|TRBV20-1
TGCAGTGCTAGCCGGGACAGTCGTTCCTACGAGCAGTACTTC
CSASRDSRSYEQYF
>TRBJ1-2|TRBD1|few|TRBV29-1
TGCAGCGTTGAATCCCCGGGACAGCCGACATTCGGGCGTGGCTACACCTTC
CSVESPGQPTFGRGYTF
>TRBJ2-5|NA|many|TRBV5-4
TGTGCCAGCAGCTCCCCCAGCGAGCAAGAGACCCAGTACTTC
CASSSPSEQETQYF
>TRBJ1-5|NA|few|TRBV5-1
TGCGCCAGCAGGGGTGAGGGGTACAATCAGCCCCAGCATTTT
CASRGEGYNQPQHF
>TRBJ1-1|NA|many|TRBV27
TGTGCCAGCAGTCGAGGAAACCTGAACACTGAAGCTTTCTTT
CASSRGNLNTEAFF
>TRBJ1-4|NA|NA|TRBV28
TGTGCCAGCGGTTATCGAGGGGAAAAACTGTTTTTT
CASGYRGEKLFF
>TRBJ1-1|NA|NA|TRBV16
TGTGCCAGCAGCCACAGGAACACTGAAGCTCTCTTT
CASSHRNTEALF
>TRBJ1-5|TRBD1|few|TRBV30
TGTGCCTGCGCAGGCTTGGGACAGATGAATCAGCCCCAGCATTTT
CACAGLGQMNQPQHF
>TRBJ1-1|TRBD1|NA|TRBV4-1
TGCGCCAGCAGCCAAGGGACAGGGGGCCGTGGCACTGAAGCTTTCTTT
CASSQGTGGRGTEAFF
>TRBJ2-7|TRBD1|many|TRBV7-8
TGTGCCAGCAGCTTAGCGCTTAGGGGACAGGGGAAGGACGAGCAGTACTTC
CASSLALRGQGKDEQYF
>TRBJ2-7|NA|few|TRBV10-1
TGCGCCAGCAGTGACTTCTCCTACGAGCAGTACTTC
CASSDFSYEQYF
>TRBJ1-6|NA|NA|TRBV20-1
TGCAGTGCCCGACAGGACGAGGGTGGACCCTATAATTCACCCCTCCACTTT
CSARQDEGGPYNSPLHF
>TRBJ2-7|NA|many|TRBV4-1
TGCGCCAGCAGCCAAGATTGGCTAGGGGAATACGAGCAGTACTTC
CASSQDWLGEYEQYF
>TRBJ2-7|NA|many|TRBV29-1
TGCAGCGTTGGGGTTGGGTACGAGCAGTACTTC
CSVGVGYEQYF
>TRBJ1-3|NA|few|TRBV2
TGTGCCAGCGGCCCGGGACTGTCCTACTCCTCTGGAAACACCATATATTTT
CASGPGLSYSSGNTIYF
>TRBJ1-1|NA|few|TRBV25-1
TGTGCCAGCAGTGAGGGACCGGGTAGATCCAAAGCTTTCTTT
CASSEGPGRSKAFF
>TRBJ1-2|NA|many|TRBV9
TGTGCCAGCAGCGTAGGTGGTGGTGGCTACACCTTC
CASSVGGGGYTF
>TRBJ1-5|TRBD1|many|TRBV6-5
TGTGCCAGCAGTTGGACAGGGTTAAATCAGCCCCAGCATTTT
CASSWTGLNQPQHF
>TRBJ2-7|TRBD1|NA|TRBV5-1
TGCGCCAGCAGCTTGGTAGGGGGCAGTGGCTCCTACGAGCAGTACTTC
CASSLVGGSGSYEQYF
>TRBJ1-2|NA|many|TRBV11-2
TGTGCCAGCAGCGCCGAAGGAGGCGGCTACACCTTC
CASSAEGGGYTF
>TRBJ1-6|NA|NA|TRBV6-5
TGTGCCAGCAGTTACTATGCGACCGGCCCTAATTCACCCCTCCACTTT
CASSYYATGPNSPLHF
>TRBJ1-5|NA|many|TRBV6-2/TRBV6-3
TGTGCCAGCAGTTCCATTGATCAGCCCCAGCATTTT
CASSSIDQPQHF
>TRBJ1-5|NA|NA|TRBV20-1
TGCAGTGCTAGCACCCGACGCGGGCAGGGTAGCAATCAGCCCCAGCATTTT
CSASTRRGQGSNQPQHF
>TRBJ1-5|NA|NA|TRBV19
TGTGCCAGTAGGAGTAACTTCAATCAGCCCCAGCATTTT
CASRSNFNQPQHF
>TRBJ2-5|NA|NA|TRBV5-1
TGCGCCAGCAGCTCTGTGAGGGGCCTAGAGACCCAGTACTTC
CASSSVRGLETQYF
>TRBJ2-7|TRBD1|NA|TRBV4-3
TGCGCCAGCAGCCAGAGACAGGGGTACGAGCAGTACTTC
CASSQRQGYEQYF
>TRBJ2-1|NA|NA|TRBV12-3/TRBV12-4
TGTGCCAGCAGTAAGGGGTTCAAGGGGTCCAATGAGCAGTTCTTC
CASSKGFKGSNEQFF
>TRBJ2-5|NA|NA|TRBV24-1
TGTGCCACCAGTGATCTAGACGACTTGGAGACCCAGTACTTC
CATSDLDDLETQYF
>TRBJ2-2|NA|NA|TRBV12-3/TRBV12-4
TGTGCCAGCAGTTTCTCCAGGGGAGGGACCGGGGAGCTGTTTTTT
CASSFSRGGTGELFF
>TRBJ2-7|TRBD2|few|TRBV9
TGTGCCAGCAGCGTAGATGGCAGCGGGATACTCTACGAGCAGTACTTC
CASSVDGSGILYEQYF
>TRBJ1-4|TRBD1|NA|TRBV7-9
TGTGCCAGCAGCACAGGGGCCCGACCGATGGAAAAACTGTTTTTT
CASSTGARPMEKLFF
>TRBJ1-1|NA|many|TRBV10-2
TGCGCCAGCAGTGACCCAGGGCAGGGCTTGGGCACTGAAGCTTTCTTT
CASSDPGQGLGTEAFF
>TRBJ1-5|NA|many|TRBV7-2
TGTGCCAGCAGCTTAGTTCAAGGGGATCAGCCCCAGCATTTT
CASSLVQGDQPQHF